This T cell receptor beta chain was sequenced during a study of beta chain features in type 1 diabetes. Study-level results: A possible short-template PCR bias applies equally to patients and controls. TCRB CDR3s were moderately but significantly shorter in Type 1 diabetes patients in all four CD4+ subsets. A cDNA-based sequencing approach could over-represent cells with high TCR expression.

This clone was seen only a few times. The antigen is undetermined. The trim removed 5 bases at V and 3 bases at J, leaving 10 bases unmatched. The CDR3 extends over 16 amino acids. The germline V gene encodes CDR1 SEHNR and CDR2 FQNEAQ (reference sequence). Sorting that relied on CD45RO/CCR7/CD25/CD127/CD95/CD27 yielded CD4+ naive, central memory, regulatory and stem cell-like memory cells. Isolated RNA was reverse transcribed in full, so expressed TCRB transcripts were sequenced. Produced via immunoSEQ multiplex PCR; TCRdb's table is partial and in-frame only. This table holds 600,000 to 700,000 clones, around 12% found once.

Sequenced: naive CD4+ T cells from blood. This TCR was sampled from a young man with type 1 diabetes. The chain combines TRBV7-9 with TRBJ2-3; 8 nucleotides match TRBD1. The CDR3 loop reads CASSPRTGYNTDTQYF. In nucleotides, the CDR3 is TGTGCCAGCAGCCCCAGGACAGGGTATAATACAGATACGCAGTATTTT. Variable domain in full (rest from reference TRBV7-9 and TRBJ2-3): DTGVSQNPRHKITKRGQNVTFRCDPISEHNRLYWYRQTLGQGPEFLTYFQNEAQLEKSRLLSDRFSAERPKGSFSTLEIQRTEQGDSAMYLCASSPRTGYNTDTQYFGPGTRLTVL.